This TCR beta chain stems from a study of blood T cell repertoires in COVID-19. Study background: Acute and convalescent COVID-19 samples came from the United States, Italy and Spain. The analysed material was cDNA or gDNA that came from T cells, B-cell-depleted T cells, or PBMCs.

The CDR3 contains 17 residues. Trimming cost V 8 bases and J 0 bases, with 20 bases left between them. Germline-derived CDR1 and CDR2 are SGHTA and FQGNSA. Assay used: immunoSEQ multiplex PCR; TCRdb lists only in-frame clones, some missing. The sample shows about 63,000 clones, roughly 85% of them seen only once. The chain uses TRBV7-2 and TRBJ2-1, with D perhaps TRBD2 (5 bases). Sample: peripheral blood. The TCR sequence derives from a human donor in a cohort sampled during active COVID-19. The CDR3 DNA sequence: TGTGCCAGCCGCTACTCACCGGGGTCTGGCTCCTACAATGAGCAGTTCTTC. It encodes CASRYSPGSGSYNEQFF. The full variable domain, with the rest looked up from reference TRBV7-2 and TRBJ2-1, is GAGVSQSPSNKVTEKGKDVELRCDPISGHTALYWYRQSLGQGLEFLIYFQGNSAPDKSGLPSDRFSAERTGGSVSTLTIQRTQQEDSAVYLCASRYSPGSGSYNEQFFGPGTRLTVL.